This T cell receptor beta chain was documented in a study of blood T cells in healthy people across ages. At the level of the study: The capture of about one barcoded beta molecule per two T cells was achieved by template switching.

As regards this clonotype: What it binds is not known. Mismatch with germline at one junction end may stem from a read error.

The CDR3 spans 12 residues. Germline V gene lookup returns CDR1 KGHSH and CDR2 LQKENI. Together with a sample-barcoded 5' primer, a J-beta primer mix was included in a second PCR lasting roughly 6 to 12 cycles. Per sample, CDR3-containing paired-end reads numbered at least 2.5 million. TCRdb fed the 5' RACE reads into MiXCR, producing one record per CDR3 protein. Of 780,000 or so distinct CDR3 sequences listed, approximately 55% are singletons. Study-wide points: Naive T cell percentage and TCR beta diversity correlated strongly.

Isolated per sample were at least 7 million PBMCs. This TCR was recovered from a man aged 80 or over in good health. The chain employs TRBV18 and TRBJ2-3; D gene uncertain. Sequenced material: blood. CDR3: CASAPTADMQYF. CDR3 sequence (DNA): TGTGCCAGCGCACCAACGGCAGATATGCAGTATTTT. Drawing the rest from reference TRBV18 and TRBJ2-3, the complete variable domain is NAGVMQNPRHLVRRRGQEARLRCSPMKGHSHVYWYRQLPEEGLKFMVYLQKENIIDESGMPKERFSAEFPKEGPSILRIQQVVRGDSAAYFCASAPTADMQYFGPGTRLTVL.